Included here is one T cell receptor (beta chain) sequence, with context. Its matching antigen is unknown. Data came from immunoSEQ multiplex PCR; TCRdb stores just in-frame clones and leaves some out. The sample records 15,000 to 20,000 clones, roughly 70% being singletons. This CDR3 contains 15 residues. Between the trimmed V and J ends, which lost 6 bases and 3 bases, there was a span of 18 bases. CDR1 is SNHLY and CDR2 is FYNNEI in the germline V gene. These data come from a study of neoadjuvant anti-PD-1 for oral cavity cancer. Findings and caveats of the study: Treg/Th17 ratio rose with pretreatment blood and fell with post-treatment tumor TCRbeta clonality. Each response group had just a few patients in TCR analyses.

The sequence derives from a person aged 35 to 85 with oral cavity squamous cell carcinoma. The chain links TRBV2 to TRBJ2-7, with D perhaps matching TRBD1 (6 bases). Sequencing used PBMCs, obtained before nivolumab (anti-PD-1) treatment. CDR3 loop: CASRKTGQSYYEQYF. CDR3 sequence (DNA): TGTGCCAGCAGGAAGACAGGTCAGTCATACTACGAGCAGTACTTC.